This T cell receptor (beta chain) was recovered during a study of cytotoxic CD8 clonotypes in ibrutinib-treated CLL (dated by TCRdb to about 2021). At the level of the whole study: The cohort included about 15 treatment-naive and about a dozen relapsed/refractory patients; about 18 were IGHV unmutated. Partial responses were observed in some 24 patients and complete responses in 2; after a median follow-up of 68 months, remission was maintained in approximately 15 patients and progression was observed in some twelve. Response samples were obtained after a median of around eleven months of treatment, with a range of about 6 to 40 months. On average, each sample had about 250,000 productive templates and 100,000 or so productive rearrangements. Longitudinal samples were obtainable from about 30% of the roughly 86 participants in the trial. Cryopreserved peripheral blood mononuclear cells were collected before treatment, at response, and at either disease progression or sustained remission. All remission and progressive disease samples were collected while patients were still receiving ibrutinib. General findings and caveats noted by the study authors: Public clonotypes were rare and either shrank or stayed stable during treatment, and the rise in clonality at ibrutinib response reflected expansion of private clonotypes. Sampling times were not matched between sustained-remission and progressing patients, and lymph node repertoires were not studied. At baseline, clonality was higher than in age-matched healthy donors and showed a strong correlation with circulating CD8+ T-cell counts. Clonality increased at ibrutinib response, stayed stable in sustained remission, and fell back toward baseline at progression.

This clone occurred a few times. It has no known antigen specificity. Within one base of it there is no much larger clone, and no base qualities were kept. The time point label, as the study defines it: approximately twelve months on ibrutinib. For TCR beta library preparation, roughly 2 micrograms of genomic DNA were extracted from the cryopreserved PBMCs. Longitudinal blood samples from CLL patients on ibrutinib monotherapy were analyzed using high-throughput TCR beta sequencing. The patients took part in an open-label, single-center phase 2 trial of ibrutinib monotherapy. The germline ends are 13 bases apart after V is trimmed by 6 bases and J by 4 bases. From cysteine to phenylalanine, the CDR3 is 14 amino acids long. CDR3 DNA is the only sequence kept; it has 42 bases, read in frame from the first base. CDR1 and CDR2 are read off the germline V gene (reference sequence) as MNHNY and SVGAGI. On a MiSeq, deep resolution sequencing aimed for a depth between 1 in 1 million and 1 in 200,000 T cells, with each clonotype covered around 10x on average. The immunoSEQ hsTCRB Kit was used to generate TCR beta libraries. On the authors' methods: ImmunoSEQ Data Assistant and ImmunoSEQ Analyzer were used for data analysis, and V, D and J genes were assigned according to IMGT definitions. Clonality, with values ranging from 0 to 1, was calculated as one minus the normalized Shannon entropy of productive rearrangement frequencies. Public clonotype analysis was restricted to overrepresented clonotypes comprising at least 0.05% of each patient's repertoire. Repertoires from approximately 13 age-matched healthy donors in immuneACCESS were used as clonality controls. As stored in TCRdb, this immuneACCESS dataset retains in-frame rearrangements with V and J assigned. A fraction of the clones does not appear; measured against another copy, unresolved V genes explain less than half of the discrepancy, and the remainder lacks a known reason. D and trimming come from the DNA, and the V and J calls and clone size come from that table. The table for this sample lists about 130,000 clones; roughly 83% of them were counted only once. Clones ranked in the top ten supply roughly 13% of the sample.

The chain joins TRBV6-6 to TRBJ1-5; a tentative D match to TRBD1 spans 5 bases. The specimen comprised PBMCs, sampled after 12 months of ibrutinib treatment. The clonotype comes from a human donor with chronic lymphocytic leukemia. The CDR3 loop reads CASRRGDLNQPQHF. The nucleotide sequence reads TGTGCCAGCAGAAGAGGGGACCTTAATCAGCCCCAGCATTTT.